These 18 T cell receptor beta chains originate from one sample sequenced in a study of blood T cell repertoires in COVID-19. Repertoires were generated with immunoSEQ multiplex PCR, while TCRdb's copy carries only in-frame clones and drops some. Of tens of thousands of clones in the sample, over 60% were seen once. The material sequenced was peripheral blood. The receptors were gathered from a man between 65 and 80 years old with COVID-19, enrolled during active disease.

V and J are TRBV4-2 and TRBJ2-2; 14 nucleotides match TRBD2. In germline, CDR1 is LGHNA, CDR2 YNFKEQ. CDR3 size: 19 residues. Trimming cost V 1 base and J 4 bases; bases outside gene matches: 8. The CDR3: CASSQVGLAGGSGTGELFF. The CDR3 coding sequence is TGTGCCAGCAGCCAAGTTGGACTAGCGGGAGGATCGGGCACCGGGGAGCTGTTTTTT.

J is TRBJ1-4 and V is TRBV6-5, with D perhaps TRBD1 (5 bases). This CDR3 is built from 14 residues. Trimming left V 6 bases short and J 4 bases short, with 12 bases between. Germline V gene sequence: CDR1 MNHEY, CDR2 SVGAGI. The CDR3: CASRETASNEKLFF. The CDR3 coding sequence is TGTGCCAGCAGGGAGACAGCCAGTAATGAAAAACTGTTTTTT.

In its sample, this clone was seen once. CDR3 coding DNA: TGTGCCAGCAGTGATACAGGGGGCTCAGATACGCAGTATTTT. It is translated as CASSDTGGSDTQYF. The rearrangement joins TRBV6-1 to TRBJ2-3; 9 bases are a match to TRBD1. Germline trimming cut 3 bases from V and 4 bases from J; bases unmatched to any gene: 2. CDR1 is MNHNS, CDR2 SASEGT, per germline. The CDR3 contains 14 residues.

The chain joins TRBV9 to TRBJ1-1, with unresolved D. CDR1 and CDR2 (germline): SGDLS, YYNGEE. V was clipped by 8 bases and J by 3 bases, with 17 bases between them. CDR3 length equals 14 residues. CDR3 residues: CASSGSGLHTEAFF. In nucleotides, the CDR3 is TGTGCCAGTTCGGGGAGCGGCCTTCACACTGAAGCTTTCTTT.

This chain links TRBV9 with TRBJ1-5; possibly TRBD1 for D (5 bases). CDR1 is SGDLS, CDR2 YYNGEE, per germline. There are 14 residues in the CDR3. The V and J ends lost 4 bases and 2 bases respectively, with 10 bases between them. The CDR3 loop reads CASSLGGGNQPQHF. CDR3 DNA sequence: TGTGCCAGCAGCCTTGGAGGGGGCAATCAGCCCCAGCATTTT.

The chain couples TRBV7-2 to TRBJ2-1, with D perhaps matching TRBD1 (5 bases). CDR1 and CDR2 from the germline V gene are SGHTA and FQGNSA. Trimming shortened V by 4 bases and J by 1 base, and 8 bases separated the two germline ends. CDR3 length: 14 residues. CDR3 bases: TGTGCCAGCAGCTCCCCAGGGTCCTACAATGAGCAGTTCTTC. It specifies CASSSPGSYNEQFF.

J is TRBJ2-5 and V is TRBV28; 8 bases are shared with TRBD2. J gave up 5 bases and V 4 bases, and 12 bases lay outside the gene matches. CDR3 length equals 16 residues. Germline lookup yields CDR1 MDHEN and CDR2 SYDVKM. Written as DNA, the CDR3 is TGTGCCAGCAGTTCACCCTCGACGGGGGGGTGGGAGACCCAGTACTTC. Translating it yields CASSSPSTGGWETQYF.

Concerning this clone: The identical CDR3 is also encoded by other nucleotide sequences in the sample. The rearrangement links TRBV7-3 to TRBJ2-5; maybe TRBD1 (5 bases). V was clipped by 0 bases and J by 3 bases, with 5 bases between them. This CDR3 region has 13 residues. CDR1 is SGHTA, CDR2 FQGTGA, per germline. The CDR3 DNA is TGTGCCAGCAGCTTAACCAGGGAAGAGACCCAGTACTTC. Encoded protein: CASSLTREETQYF.

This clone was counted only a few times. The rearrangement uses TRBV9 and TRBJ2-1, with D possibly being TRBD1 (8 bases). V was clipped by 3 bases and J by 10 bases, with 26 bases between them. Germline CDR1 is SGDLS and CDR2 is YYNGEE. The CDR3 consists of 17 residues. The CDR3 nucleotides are TGTGCCAGCAGCGCTGGACAGGGAACGGGAGCGCGGGGGGAGCAGTTCTTC. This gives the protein CASSAGQGTGARGEQFF.

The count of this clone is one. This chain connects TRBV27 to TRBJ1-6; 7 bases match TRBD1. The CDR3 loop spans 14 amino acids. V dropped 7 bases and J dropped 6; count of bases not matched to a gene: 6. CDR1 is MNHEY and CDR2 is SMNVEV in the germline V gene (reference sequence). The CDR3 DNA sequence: TGTGCCAGCACCTTTACAGGGGTTAATTCACCCCTCCACTTT. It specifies CASTFTGVNSPLHF.

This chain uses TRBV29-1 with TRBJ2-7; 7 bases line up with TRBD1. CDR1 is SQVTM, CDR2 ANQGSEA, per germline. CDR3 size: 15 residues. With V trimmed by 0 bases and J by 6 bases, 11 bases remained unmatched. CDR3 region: CSVEEGNRGRGEQYF. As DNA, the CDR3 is TGCAGCGTTGAAGAAGGGAACAGGGGTAGGGGCGAGCAGTACTTC.

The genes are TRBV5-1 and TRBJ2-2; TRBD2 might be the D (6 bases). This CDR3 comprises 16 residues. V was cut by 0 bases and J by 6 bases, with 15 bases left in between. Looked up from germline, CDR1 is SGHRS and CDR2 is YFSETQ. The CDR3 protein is CASSLGTAGGAGELFF. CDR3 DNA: TGCGCCAGCAGCTTGGGAACAGCGGGCGGGGCCGGGGAGCTGTTTTTT.

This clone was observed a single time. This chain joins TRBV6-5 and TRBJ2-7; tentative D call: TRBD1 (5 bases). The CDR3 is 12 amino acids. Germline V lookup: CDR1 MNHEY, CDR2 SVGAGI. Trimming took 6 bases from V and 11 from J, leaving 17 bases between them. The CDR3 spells CASRTGTSLEYF. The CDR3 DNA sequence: TGTGCCAGCAGAACAGGCACCTCGTTGGAGTACTTC.

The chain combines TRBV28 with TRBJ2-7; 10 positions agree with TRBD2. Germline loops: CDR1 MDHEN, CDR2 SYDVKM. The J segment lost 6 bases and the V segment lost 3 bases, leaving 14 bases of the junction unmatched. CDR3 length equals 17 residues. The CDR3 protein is CASSFRWSGRASGEQYF. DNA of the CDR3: TGTGCCAGCAGTTTCCGCTGGAGCGGGAGGGCCTCGGGCGAGCAGTACTTC.

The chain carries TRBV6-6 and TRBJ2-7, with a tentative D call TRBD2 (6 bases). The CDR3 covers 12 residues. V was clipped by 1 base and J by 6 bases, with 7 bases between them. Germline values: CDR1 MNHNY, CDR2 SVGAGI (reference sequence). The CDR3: CASSYLGGEQYF. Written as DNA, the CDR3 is TGTGCCAGCAGTTACTTGGGGGGCGAGCAGTACTTC.

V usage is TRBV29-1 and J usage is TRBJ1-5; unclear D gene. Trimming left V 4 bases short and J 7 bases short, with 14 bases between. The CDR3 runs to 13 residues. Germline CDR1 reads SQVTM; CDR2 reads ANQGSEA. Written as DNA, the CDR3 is TGCAGCGTTGCTGGTTCGGGTGAACAGCCCCAGCATTTT. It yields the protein CSVAGSGEQPQHF. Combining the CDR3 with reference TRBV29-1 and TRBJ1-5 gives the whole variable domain SAVISQKPSRDICQRGTSLTIQCQVDSQVTMMFWYRQQPGQSLTLIATANQGSEATYESGFVIDKFPISRPNLTFSTLTVSNMSPEDSSIYLCSVAGSGEQPQHFGDGTRLSIL.

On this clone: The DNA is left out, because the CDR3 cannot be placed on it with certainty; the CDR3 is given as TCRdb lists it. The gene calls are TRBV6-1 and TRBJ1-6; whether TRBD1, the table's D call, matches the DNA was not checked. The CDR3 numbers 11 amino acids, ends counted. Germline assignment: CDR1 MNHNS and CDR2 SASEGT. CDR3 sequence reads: CASSEVGQGAF.

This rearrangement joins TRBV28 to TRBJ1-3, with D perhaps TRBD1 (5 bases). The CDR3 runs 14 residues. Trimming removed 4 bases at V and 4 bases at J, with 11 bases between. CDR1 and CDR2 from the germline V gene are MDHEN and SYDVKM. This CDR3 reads CASSWGGAGNTIYF. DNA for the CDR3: TGTGCCAGCAGTTGGGGGGGAGCAGGAAACACCATATATTTT.